This passage covers 30 T cell receptor beta chains from one sample sequenced in a study of OX40 agonist ivuxolimab in advanced cancers. Assay: immunoSEQ multiplex PCR; the TCRdb copy retains only in-frame clones and omits some. The table shows roughly 51,000 clones, with more than 70% occurring only once. This specimen consisted of CD4+ or CD8+ T cells sorted from blood, obtained in a trial of the OX40 agonist ivuxolimab. The receptors shown here come from an adult with an advanced solid tumor such as melanoma, head and neck, liver or kidney cancer.

The chain combines TRBV7-9 with TRBJ2-7, with D possibly called TRBD1 or TRBD2 (5 bases each). This CDR3 is 13 amino acids long. The germline V gene encodes CDR1 SEHNR and CDR2 FQNEAQ (reference sequence). V was clipped by 5 bases and J by 0 bases, with 8 bases between them. CDR3 in DNA: TGTGCCAGCAGCGGGACGGTCTCCTACGAGCAGTACTTC. Protein sequence: CASSGTVSYEQYF.

This rearrangement joins TRBV25-1 to TRBJ2-2, with D hard to call. V dropped 6 bases and J dropped 1 base, with 6 bases sitting between them. CDR1 is MGHDK, CDR2 SYGVNS, per germline. There are 13 residues in the CDR3. CDR3 region: CASSPKNTGELFF. CDR3 DNA: TGTGCCAGCAGCCCCAAGAACACCGGGGAGCTGTTTTTT.

To note about this clone: Germline and junction disagree at one end, which may indicate a read error. The rearrangement links TRBV6-5 to TRBJ2-7, with no clear D. In germline, CDR1 is MNHEY, CDR2 SVGAGI. The CDR3 has 14 amino acids. CDR3 residues: CASSPEFRSGSTSF. The CDR3 region has the DNA TGTGCCAGCAGCCCTGAGTTTCGGTCCGGATCTACGAGCTTC.

This chain connects TRBV9 to TRBJ2-1, with 12 nucleotides matching TRBD2. Germline V gives CDR1 SGDLS, CDR2 YYNGEE. CDR3 length: 17 amino acids. After removal of 0 bases from V and 6 bases from J, the junction contained 7 bases not matched to a gene. The CDR3 protein is CASSVAPPTSGSNEQFF. CDR3 in DNA: TGTGCCAGCAGCGTAGCACCCCCGACTAGCGGGAGCAATGAGCAGTTCTTC.

This clone was recorded once. CDR3 DNA sequence: TGTGCCAGCAGCCCAGGGGTCGGACATTCGTTATCTGGGGCCAACGTCCTGACTTTC. Encoded protein: CASSPGVGHSLSGANVLTF. The chain joins TRBV7-9 to TRBJ2-6; D is perhaps TRBD1 (6 bases). Germline CDR1 reads SEHNR; CDR2 reads FQNEAQ (reference sequence). The CDR3 length is 19 residues. V lost 5 bases and J lost 1, with 21 bases in between.

The rearrangement links TRBV27 to TRBJ2-3, with unresolved D. Germline V CDR1 and CDR2: MNHEY, SMNVEV (reference sequence). V was shortened by 2 bases and J by 6 bases, with 3 bases between the two germline ends. The CDR3 length is 11 residues. For the CDR3, the DNA is TGTGCCAGCAGTTTAGGTGATACGCAGTATTTT. It translates to CASSLGDTQYF.

This chain uses TRBV15 with TRBJ2-7; 7 bases agree with TRBD2. Germline V gene lookup returns CDR1 LNHNV and CDR2 YYDKDF (reference sequence). J gave up 1 base and V 0 bases, and 3 bases lay outside the gene matches. The CDR3 runs 15 residues. CDR3 nucleotide sequence: TGTGCCACCAGCAGAGAAACGGGACTATCCTACGAGCAGTACTTC. Amino acids: CATSRETGLSYEQYF.

The chain uses TRBV6-1 and TRBJ2-7; D is perhaps TRBD1 (7 bases). Germline V CDR1 and CDR2: MNHNS, SASEGT. V lost 4 bases and J lost 5, with 15 bases in between. The CDR3 runs 14 residues. The CDR3 region has the DNA TGTGCCAGCAGTGGTCAGGGGGGCGGGGACGAGCAGTACTTC. Protein sequence: CASSGQGGGDEQYF.

The chain combines TRBV5-1 with TRBJ1-4; tentative D call: TRBD1 (5 bases). The germline V gene has CDR1 SGHRS and CDR2 YFSETQ. The CDR3 has 16 amino acids. V was shortened by 4 bases and J by 5 bases, with 18 bases between the two germline ends. CDR3 residues: CASSPSGGGENEKLFF. In nucleotides, the CDR3 is TGCGCCAGCAGCCCCTCAGGCGGGGGGGAAAATGAAAAACTGTTTTTT.

In its sample, this clone ranks as medium-sized (0.01 to 0.1%). The chain joins TRBV5-1 to TRBJ1-1, with D possibly being TRBD1 (5 bases). CDR1 and CDR2 from the germline V gene are SGHRS and YFSETQ. Trimming took 0 bases from V and 4 from J, leaving 13 bases between them. CDR3 length: 15 residues. The DNA of the CDR3 is TGCGCCAGCAGCTTGGACAGGCCGATGGGCACTGAAGCTTTCTTT. The encoded protein is CASSLDRPMGTEAFF.

The V call is TRBV15, the J call TRBJ2-3; 10 nucleotides agree with TRBD1. The germline V gene has CDR1 LNHNV and CDR2 YYDKDF (reference sequence). The CDR3 contains 17 residues. The V and J ends lost 3 bases and 4 bases, in that order; junction bases with no gene match: 10. CDR3 loop: CATSSTTGTGVSDTQYF. The CDR3 DNA reads TGTGCCACCAGCAGTACTACCGGGACAGGGGTTTCAGATACGCAGTATTTT.

J is TRBJ2-1 and V is TRBV15; the D gene is possibly TRBD2 (6 bases). The CDR3 spans 17 residues. The germline V and J ends were trimmed by 2 bases and 3 bases, with 17 bases remaining between them. Germline-derived CDR1 and CDR2 are LNHNV and YYDKDF (reference sequence). The CDR3 is CATSRFGRSGNYNEQFF. The CDR3 coding sequence is TGTGCCACCAGCAGATTTGGCCGTAGCGGCAACTACAATGAGCAGTTCTTC.

The rearrangement uses TRBV19 and TRBJ1-2, with TRBD1 identical over 10 bases. Germline CDR1 reads LNHDA; CDR2 reads SQIVND (reference sequence). Trimming removed 5 bases from V and 4 bases from J; junction bases left unmatched: 7. CDR3 length equals 15 residues. CDR3 coding DNA: TGTGCCAGTAGTGGGCGACAGGGGGCCCTCTATGGCTACACCTTC. This sequence encodes CASSGRQGALYGYTF.

V is TRBV27 and J is TRBJ1-1; a possible D gene is TRBD1 (6 bases). Trimming removed 5 bases from V and 4 bases from J, with 17 bases in between. Germline V lookup: CDR1 MNHEY, CDR2 SMNVEV (reference sequence). The CDR3 covers 15 residues. The CDR3, as DNA: TGTGCCAGCAGTCCAGATACAGGAGGGGGCACTGAAGCTTTCTTT. Protein sequence: CASSPDTGGGTEAFF.

A single count supports this clone. J is TRBJ2-5 and V is TRBV30, with TRBD1 matching over 10 bases. The germline gives CDR1 GTSNPN, CDR2 SVGIG (reference sequence). CDR3 length: 13 amino acids. Losses at the gene ends were 5 bases for V and 9 bases for J; bases not matched to a gene: 9. Here the CDR3 DNA reads TGTGCCTGGGCCGGGACAGGGGAGATGTCCCAGTACTTC. It codes for CAWAGTGEMSQYF.

This clone was recorded only once. The rearrangement links TRBV6-6 to TRBJ1-6, with D possibly TRBD1 on 5 matching bases. The V end was cut by 4 bases, the J end by 10 bases, with 8 bases between. From germline, CDR1 is MNHNY and CDR2 SVGAGI (reference sequence). The CDR3 consists of 12 residues. In DNA form, the CDR3 reads TGTGCCAGCAGTTCACAGGTATCACCCCTCCACTTT. Residues: CASSSQVSPLHF.

This sequence joins TRBV7-6 and TRBJ1-6; 7 nucleotides agree with TRBD1. The germline V gene has CDR1 SGHVS and CDR2 FNYEAQ. The CDR3 length is 15 residues. The junction had 6 bases not matched to a gene; V was cut back by 3 bases and J by 7 bases. The CDR3 region is CASSLDGQANSPLHF. CDR3 nucleotide sequence: TGTGCCAGCAGCTTGGATGGACAGGCCAATTCACCCCTCCACTTT. The variable domain in full, with the rest retrieved from reference TRBV7-6 and TRBJ1-6, is GAGVSQSPRYKVTKRGQDVALRCDPISGHVSLYWYRQALGQGPEFLTYFNYEAQQDKSGLPNDRFSAERPEGSISTLTIQRTEQRDSAMYRCASSLDGQANSPLHFGNGTRLTVT.

This chain connects TRBV11-2 to TRBJ2-1; 9 bases agree with TRBD1. CDR1 and CDR2 from the germline V gene are SGHAT and FQNNGV. V dropped 1 base and J dropped 2; count of bases not matched to a gene: 9. This CDR3 is 18 amino acids long. The CDR3 sequence: CASSLVPIGTGPYNEQFF. The CDR3, as DNA: TGTGCCAGCAGCTTAGTCCCAATTGGGACAGGGCCCTACAATGAGCAGTTCTTC.

Concerning this clone: The same CDR3 also results from other DNA sequences found in this sample. This rearrangement joins TRBV5-1 to TRBJ2-1, with TRBD2 matching 7 bases. With V trimmed by 5 bases and J by 0 bases, 5 bases remained unmatched. Per the germline V gene, CDR1 is SGHRS and CDR2 is YFSETQ. The CDR3 spans 15 residues. The CDR3 loop is CASRGGGSSYNEQFF. CDR3 nucleotides: TGCGCCAGCAGGGGTGGCGGGAGCTCCTACAATGAGCAGTTCTTC. Based on the CDR3 plus reference TRBV5-1 and TRBJ2-1, the full variable domain is KAGVTQTPRYLIKTRGQQVTLSCSPISGHRSVSWYQQTPGQGLQFLFEYFSETQRNKGNFPGRFSGRQFSNSRSEMNVSTLELGDSALYLCASRGGGSSYNEQFFGPGTRLTVL.

The rearrangement links TRBV6-6 to TRBJ2-1; 8 bases are shared with TRBD2. J lost 8 bases, V lost 6 bases, and 15 bases had no gene match. The CDR3 has 16 amino acids. Germline assignment: CDR1 MNHNY and CDR2 SVGAGI (reference sequence). The CDR3 reads CASSRRVSGRGDEQFF. DNA of the CDR3: TGTGCCAGCAGCCGGCGCGTCAGCGGGAGAGGAGATGAGCAGTTCTTC.

The V gene is TRBV4-2, the J gene TRBJ2-2; the match to TRBD2 covers 12 bases. The CDR3 extends over 17 amino acids. The ends lost 4 bases at V and 5 bases at J; junction bases unmatched: 8. Germline-derived CDR1 and CDR2 are LGHNA and YNFKEQ. CDR3 protein: CASSPKTSGSRTGELFF. Written as DNA, the CDR3 is TGTGCCAGCAGCCCGAAGACTAGCGGGAGCAGGACCGGGGAGCTGTTTTTT.

For the CDR3, the DNA is TGTGCCAGTAGTATTCAACTAGCGGGAAGGGGAGATACGCAGTATTTT. Its translation is CASSIQLAGRGDTQYF. J is TRBJ2-3 and V is TRBV19, with TRBD2 identical over 10 bases. This CDR3 is 16 amino acids long. The trim removed 3 bases at V and 5 bases at J, leaving 8 bases unmatched. Per germline, CDR1 LNHDA and CDR2 SQIVND (reference sequence).

The chain couples TRBV6-5 to TRBJ1-3; no clear D gene. Germline lookup yields CDR1 MNHEY and CDR2 SVGAGI. The CDR3 has 15 amino acids. V was trimmed by 2 bases and J by 3 bases, leaving 11 bases between them. The CDR3 reads CASSYDQDLGNTIYF. CDR3 DNA sequence: TGTGCCAGCAGTTACGATCAGGACCTTGGAAACACCATATATTTT.

V and J are TRBV30 and TRBJ2-1, with no clear D. CDR3 size: 13 residues. CDR1 GTSNPN and CDR2 SVGIG come from the germline V gene (reference sequence). The germline V and J ends were trimmed by 2 bases and 6 bases, with 11 bases remaining between them. As DNA, the CDR3 is TGTGCCTGGAGTTTTAGTCAGAGCAATGAGCAGTTCTTC. The encoded protein is CAWSFSQSNEQFF.

The chain links TRBV9 to TRBJ1-5, with a possible D match to TRBD1 (5 bases). The CDR3 consists of 15 residues. Germline CDR1 SGDLS, CDR2 YYNGEE. V gave up 0 bases and J gave up 4 bases, with 11 bases separating them. CDR3 DNA sequence: TGTGCCAGCAGCGTAGCTGGGGCAGCAAATCAGCCCCAGCATTTT. Protein product: CASSVAGAANQPQHF.

This chain uses TRBV4-1 with TRBJ2-5; TRBD1 agrees at 9 bases. The CDR3 spans 15 residues. Germline V CDR1 and CDR2: MGHRA, YSYEKL. J lost 5 bases, V lost 6 bases, and 10 bases had no gene match. The CDR3 nucleotides are TGCGCCAGCAGGCCTATCGGGGGACAGGGTGAGACCCAGTACTTC. Translated, it gives CASRPIGGQGETQYF.

The gene calls are TRBV7-2 and TRBJ2-5, with TRBD1 identical over 7 bases. Germline values: CDR1 SGHTA, CDR2 FQGNSA. The V segment lost 3 bases and the J segment 5 bases; nucleotides outside the gene matches: 9. CDR3 length: 15 amino acids. The DNA for the CDR3 is TGTGCCAGCAGCTTCGTTTTGACCAGGGGGGAGACCCAGTACTTC. Protein product: CASSFVLTRGETQYF.

This clone was recorded once. The rearrangement uses TRBV7-2 and TRBJ1-2; D is unclear. Germline-derived CDR1 and CDR2 are SGHTA and FQGNSA. The germline V and J ends were trimmed by 5 bases and 4 bases, with 11 bases remaining between them. The CDR3 sequence is 13 residues long. This CDR3 is CASSLTAAYGYTF. Written as DNA, the CDR3 is TGTGCCAGCAGCCTCACGGCGGCCTATGGCTACACCTTC. Combining the CDR3 with reference TRBV7-2 and TRBJ1-2 gives the whole variable domain GAGVSQSPSNKVTEKGKDVELRCDPISGHTALYWYRQSLGQGLEFLIYFQGNSAPDKSGLPSDRFSAERTGGSVSTLTIQRTQQEDSAVYLCASSLTAAYGYTFGSGTRLTVV.

The genes are TRBV29-1 and TRBJ2-7; possibly TRBD1 for D (7 bases). The CDR3 loop spans 12 amino acids. Trimming removed 6 bases at V and 6 bases at J, with 15 bases between. In germline, CDR1 is SQVTM, CDR2 ANQGSEA. CDR3 sequence reads: CSVRTQGGEQYF. The CDR3 DNA reads as TGCAGCGTGAGGACCCAGGGGGGCGAGCAGTACTTC.

This chain links TRBV5-4 with TRBJ2-7; 9 bases line up with TRBD1. CDR1 and CDR2 from the germline V gene are SGHNT and YYREEE (reference sequence). Germline trimming cut 4 bases from V and 4 bases from J; bases unmatched to any gene: 9. The length of the CDR3 is 15 residues. Here the CDR3 reads CASSTQTGGGYEQYF. The CDR3 DNA reads TGTGCCAGCAGCACCCAGACAGGGGGGGGGTACGAGCAGTACTTC.